Listed here is a single TCR beta chain. Its cognate antigen is unknown. Participants, patients aged 18 to 65, had newly diagnosed hyperthyroidism with a duration under 2 months. What was amplified from RNA transcripts were TCR beta CDR3 regions. HTBI primers were used for first-round RT-PCR of the TCR CDR3. TCRdb reprocessed the multiplex PCR reads with MiXCR, giving one entry per CDR3 protein. This table has around 350,000 distinct CDR3 sequences, over 15% appearing once. These data come from a study of T cells in Graves' hyperthyroidism and ophthalmopathy. Study observations and caveats: Ophthalmopathy was model-predicted a median around 6.7 months pre-onset.

The receptor comes from a woman aged 18 to 35 with Graves' hyperthyroidism. The sample comprised blood.

CDR3 sequence: CATSRADRAYEQYF. The DNA of the CDR3 is TGTGCCACCAGCAGAGCCGACAGGGCCTACGAGCAGTACTTC. The genes are TRBV15 and TRBJ2-7; 7 nucleotides line up with TRBD1. Trimming at V came to 1 base and at J to 2 bases, leaving 2 bases not matched to a gene. Germline assignment: CDR1 LNHNV and CDR2 YYDKDF (reference sequence). The CDR3 is made up of 14 amino acids.